This TCR beta chain was found in a study of blood T cell repertoires in COVID-19. Repertoires were generated with immunoSEQ multiplex PCR, while TCRdb's copy carries only in-frame clones and drops some. In the table there are roughly 100,000 clones, approximately 87% of which are singletons. The CDR3 is made up of 12 amino acids. J lost 4 bases, V lost 6 bases, and 3 bases had no gene match. The rearrangement uses TRBV12-3 or TRBV12-4 and TRBJ2-7; 7 nucleotides line up with TRBD1. The clonotype originates from a human donor in a cohort sampled during active COVID-19. Sequencing input: peripheral blood. Written as DNA, the CDR3 is TGTGCCAGCAGCCCGGGACAGTACGAGCAGTACTTC. Its translation is CASSPGQYEQYF.